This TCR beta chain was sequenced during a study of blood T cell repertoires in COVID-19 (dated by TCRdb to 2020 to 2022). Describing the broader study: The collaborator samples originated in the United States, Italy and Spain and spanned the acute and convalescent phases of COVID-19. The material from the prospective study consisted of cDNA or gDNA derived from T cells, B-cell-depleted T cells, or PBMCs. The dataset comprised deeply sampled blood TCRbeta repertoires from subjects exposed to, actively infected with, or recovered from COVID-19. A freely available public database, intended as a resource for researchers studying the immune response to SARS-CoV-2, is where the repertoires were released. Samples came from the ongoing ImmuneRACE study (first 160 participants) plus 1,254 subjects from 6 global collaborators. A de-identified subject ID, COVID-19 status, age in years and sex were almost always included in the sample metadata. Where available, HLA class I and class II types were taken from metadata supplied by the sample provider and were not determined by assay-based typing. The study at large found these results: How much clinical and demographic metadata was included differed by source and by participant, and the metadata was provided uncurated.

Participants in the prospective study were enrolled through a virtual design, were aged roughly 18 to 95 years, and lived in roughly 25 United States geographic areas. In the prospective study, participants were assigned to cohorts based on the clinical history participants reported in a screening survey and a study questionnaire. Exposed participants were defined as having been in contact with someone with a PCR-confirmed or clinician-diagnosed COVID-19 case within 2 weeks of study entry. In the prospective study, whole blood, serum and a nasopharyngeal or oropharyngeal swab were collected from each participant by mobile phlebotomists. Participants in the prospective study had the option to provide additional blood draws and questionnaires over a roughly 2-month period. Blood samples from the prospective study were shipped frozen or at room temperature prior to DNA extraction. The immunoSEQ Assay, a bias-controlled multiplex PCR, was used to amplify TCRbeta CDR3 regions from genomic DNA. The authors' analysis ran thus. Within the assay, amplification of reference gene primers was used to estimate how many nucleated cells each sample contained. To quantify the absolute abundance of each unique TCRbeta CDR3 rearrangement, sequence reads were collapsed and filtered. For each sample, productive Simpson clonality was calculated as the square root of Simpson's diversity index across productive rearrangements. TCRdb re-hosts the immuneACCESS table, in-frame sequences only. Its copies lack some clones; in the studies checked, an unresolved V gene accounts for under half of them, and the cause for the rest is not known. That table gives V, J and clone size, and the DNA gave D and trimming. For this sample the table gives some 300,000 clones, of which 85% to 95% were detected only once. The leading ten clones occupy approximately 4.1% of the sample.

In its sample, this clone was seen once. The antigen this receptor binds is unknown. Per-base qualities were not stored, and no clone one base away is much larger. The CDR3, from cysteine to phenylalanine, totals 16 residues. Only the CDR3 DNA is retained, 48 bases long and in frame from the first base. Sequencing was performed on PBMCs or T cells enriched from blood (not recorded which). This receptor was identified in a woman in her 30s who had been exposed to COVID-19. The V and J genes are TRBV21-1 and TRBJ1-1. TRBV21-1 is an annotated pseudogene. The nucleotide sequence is TGTGCCAGCAGCAAAGCGGAGGGCACTACGAACACTGAAGCTTTCTTT. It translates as CASSKAEGTTNTEAFF.